Here is one TCR beta chain with its context. What it recognizes is unknown. Using quantitative 5'-RACE with molecular barcodes, the authors made TCR beta libraries. TCRdb ran MiXCR on the 5' RACE reads and lists one entry per CDR3 protein. Among 250,000 to 350,000 distinct CDR3 sequences, about a fifth were seen once, and the ten largest hold 3.5%. The CDR3 is 15 amino acids. V lost 3 bases to trimming and J lost 1 base, with 9 bases between them. Looked up from germline, CDR1 is MGHRA and CDR2 is YSYEKL. This specimen comes from a study of CD8 T cells in ankylosing spondylitis. Study conclusions and caveats: Reported data indicate significant enrichment of disease-linked clones within matched ankylosing spondylitis synovial fluid.

The TCR was taken from a female donor with ankylosing spondylitis or in good health (not recorded which). Sequencing was performed on blood, either unsorted or a sorted T cell fraction (not recorded which). The rearrangement joins TRBV4-1 to TRBJ2-2, with D tentatively TRBD1 (5 bases). In DNA, the CDR3 is TGCGCCAGCAGCCAGATCCAGGGGAACACCGGGGAGCTGTTTTTT. Its translation: CASSQIQGNTGELFF.